This T cell receptor beta chain was recorded in a study of molecular identifiers for immune sequencing clone quantification. Overall study context: In replicates, RNA taken from roughly 18,000 or 92,000 naive CD8 cells was divided five ways, and four portions underwent sequencing.

Bulk libraries came from a prior protocol with listed TCR primers. Each CDR3 protein gets one entry after TCRdb re-called the PCR reads with MiXCR. The data hold around 320,000 distinct CDR3 sequences, with 24% observed a single time. The V gene's germline CDR1 is MNHEY and CDR2 SVGAGI. The V segment lost 5 bases and the J segment 0 bases; nucleotides outside the gene matches: 7. There are 16 residues in the CDR3. The table lists this clonotype with many counts. No antigen is known for it. Overall study results and limits: For highly expanded clones, sizes could be underestimated when identical TCR molecules share a barcode.

When naive CD8 T cells were sorted, they were gated as CD8+CD4-CCR7+CD45RA+. The source material was naive CD8+ T cells from blood, with Jurkat cell RNA spiked in. Documented subset: FACS-sorted CD8+CD4-CCR7+CD45RA+ naive T cells. This receptor was taken from a human donor in good health. Some libraries in this study had Jurkat cell RNA spiked in. This rearrangement joins TRBV6-5 to TRBJ2-1; 7 bases fit TRBD2. The CDR3 loop is CASSPPGGSSYNEQFF. The CDR3 DNA reads as TGTGCCAGCAGTCCACCCGGCGGGAGCTCCTACAATGAGCAGTTCTTC.